This TCR beta chain originates from a study of cytomegalovirus exposure and HLA in healthy donors. The PCR made use of 60 Vbeta and 13 Jbeta primers. Assay: immunoSEQ multiplex PCR; the TCRdb copy retains only in-frame clones and omits some. The profile covers 200,000 to 250,000 clones, with about 80% appearing a single time and 1.4% taken by the ten largest. The germline V gene has CDR1 MDHEN and CDR2 SYDVKM. Trimming shortened V by 3 bases and J by 8 bases, and 16 bases separated the two germline ends. This CDR3 comprises 15 residues. As to this clone: The target antigen is unknown.

Study-wide results and caveats: According to a later analysis, donors in an Asian-associated ancestry cluster reportedly had fewer N-insertions than the approximately 720-donor mean.

The specimen sequenced was PBMCs. The TCR originated in a girl aged 10 to 17 in good health and CMV-seronegative. This chain uses TRBV28 with TRBJ1-4, with D tentatively TRBD1 (5 bases). The CDR3 sequence is CASSLEGWSSEKLFF. The CDR3 nucleotides are TGTGCCAGCAGTTTGGAGGGGTGGTCTTCCGAAAAACTGTTTTTT. Based on the CDR3 plus reference TRBV28 and TRBJ1-4, the full variable domain is DVKVTQSSRYLVKRTGEKVFLECVQDMDHENMFWYRQDPGLGLRLIYFSYDVKMKEKGDIPEGYSVSREKKERFSLILESASTNQTSMYLCASSLEGWSSEKLFFGSGTQLSVL.